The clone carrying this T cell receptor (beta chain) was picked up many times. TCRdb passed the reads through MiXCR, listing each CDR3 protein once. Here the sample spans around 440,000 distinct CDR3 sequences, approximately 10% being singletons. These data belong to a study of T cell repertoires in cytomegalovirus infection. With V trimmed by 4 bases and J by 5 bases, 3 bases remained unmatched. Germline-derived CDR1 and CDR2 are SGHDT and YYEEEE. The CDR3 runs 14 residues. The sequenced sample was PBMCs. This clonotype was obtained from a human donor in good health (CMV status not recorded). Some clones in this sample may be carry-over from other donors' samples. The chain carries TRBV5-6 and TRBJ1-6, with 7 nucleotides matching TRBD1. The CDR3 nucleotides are TGTGCCAGCAGCCTCGACAGGGATAATTCACCCCTCCACTTT. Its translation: CASSLDRDNSPLHF.